One and the same sample provided the 24 T cell receptor beta chains below, sequenced in a study of PD-1 blockade in classical Hodgkin lymphoma. Each and every patient relapsed after autologous stem cell transplantation, and patients got differing brentuximab vedotin exposure. Magnetic depletion of non-target cells from thawed PBMCs yielded purified CD8+ T cells. The data were produced by immunoSEQ multiplex PCR, yet TCRdb's version contains in-frame clones alone and is incomplete. The top ten clones hold approximately 6.3% of a sample with about 29,000 clones, 88% of them seen once. Sequences were derived from CD8+ T cells from blood, sampled at baseline. These receptors were taken from a human donor with classical Hodgkin lymphoma.

The chain has TRBV11-2 and TRBJ1-3; D is possibly TRBD1 (5 bases). The CDR3 loop spans 16 amino acids. The germline V gene has CDR1 SGHAT and CDR2 FQNNGV. With 0 bases removed from V and 0 bases from J, the gap between germline ends came to 9 bases. The CDR3 loop is CASSLDWGPSGNTIYF. The CDR3 DNA is TGTGCCAGCAGCTTAGATTGGGGCCCCTCTGGAAACACCATATATTTT.

The rearrangement joins TRBV6-6 to TRBJ2-3, with a tentative D call TRBD1 (6 bases). There are 16 residues in the CDR3. The V end was cut by 6 bases, the J end by 4 bases, with 20 bases between. Germline V CDR1 and CDR2: MNHNY, SVGAGI (reference sequence). The CDR3 DNA reads as TGTGCCAGCAGGGCAAGACAGGCAGGTATTGCAGATACGCAGTATTTT. Translated: CASRARQAGIADTQYF.

CDR3 coding DNA: TGTGCCAGCAGCTTAGCGGGAGGGCCGAGAAACGAGCAGTACTTC. Residues: CASSLAGGPRNEQYF. V gene TRBV7-9 combines with J gene TRBJ2-7, with 7 bases identical to TRBD2. Germline V gene sequence: CDR1 SEHNR, CDR2 FQNEAQ (reference sequence). The CDR3 sequence is 15 residues long. V lost 0 bases and J lost 5; bases outside the gene matches: 7. Together with reference TRBV7-9 and TRBJ2-7, the CDR3 gives the full variable domain: DTGVSQNPRHKITKRGQNVTFRCDPISEHNRLYWYRQTLGQGPEFLTYFQNEAQLEKSRLLSDRFSAERPKGSFSTLEIQRTEQGDSAMYLCASSLAGGPRNEQYFGPGTRLTVT.

J is TRBJ1-1 and V is TRBV30; D unresolved. Trimming stripped 2 bases from V and 0 bases from J, with 7 bases between. Germline V lookup: CDR1 GTSNPN, CDR2 SVGIG (reference sequence). The CDR3 is made up of 13 amino acids. CDR3 in amino acids: CAWSWGLNTEAFF. Here the CDR3 DNA reads TGTGCCTGGAGTTGGGGATTGAACACTGAAGCTTTCTTT. Looking up the rest from reference TRBV30 and TRBJ1-1 gives the full variable domain: SQTIHQWPATLVQPVGSPLSLECTVEGTSNPNLYWYRQAAGRGLQLLFYSVGIGQISSEVPQNLSASRPQDRQFILSSKKLLLSDSGFYLCAWSWGLNTEAFFGQGTRLTVV.

V usage is TRBV5-1 and J usage is TRBJ2-3; 10 bases map to TRBD2. Germline-derived CDR1 and CDR2 are SGHRS and YFSETQ. Trimming took 4 bases from V and 5 from J; bases not matched to a gene: 16. The CDR3 consists of 18 residues. CDR3 coding DNA: TGCGCCAGCAGCCTACCTTCGGGGCTAGCGGGAGTAAGAGATACGCAGTATTTT. Translating gives CASSLPSGLAGVRDTQYF.

This clone was counted only a few times. The V gene is TRBV10-2, the J gene TRBJ1-5, with D maybe TRBD1 (5 bases). The CDR3 length is 13 residues. The germline V gene has CDR1 WSHSY and CDR2 SAAADI. Trimming shortened V by 3 bases and J by 6 bases, and 9 bases separated the two germline ends. The DNA of the CDR3 is TGCGCCAGCAGTGAAGTTAGGGGTCAGCCCCAGCATTTT. Residues: CASSEVRGQPQHF.

This sequence joins TRBV4-1 and TRBJ2-7; TRBD2 is a possible D gene (7 bases). Germline V lookup: CDR1 MGHRA, CDR2 YSYEKL. Trimming took 0 bases from V and 6 from J, leaving 24 bases between them. The length of the CDR3 is 18 residues. DNA for the CDR3: TGCGCCAGCAGCCAAGATCCTCGGGCGGGGGCCTACCCCTCCGAGCAGTACTTC. Protein sequence: CASSQDPRAGAYPSEQYF.

The chain has TRBV6-5 and TRBJ2-7, with 8 bases matching TRBD2. CDR3 size: 15 residues. Looked up from germline, CDR1 is MNHEY and CDR2 is SVGAGI. V was clipped by 0 bases and J by 5 bases; unmatched bases: 6. The DNA for the CDR3 is TGTGCCAGCAGTTACTCAGCGGGAGAGAGGGACGAGCAGTACTTC. Its protein is CASSYSAGERDEQYF.

The sample holds one count of this clone. The rearrangement links TRBV7-3 to TRBJ2-1; 8 nucleotides align to TRBD2. The CDR3 contains 18 residues. The germline gives CDR1 SGHTA, CDR2 FQGTGA. V shed 8 bases, J shed 2 bases, and the junction held 17 bases outside the gene matches. Here the CDR3 DNA reads TGTGCCAGCGTCGTGGGGGGATGCGGGAGGCGTACCTACAATGAGCAGTTCTTC. This sequence encodes CASVVGGCGRRTYNEQFF.

The J gene is TRBJ2-7, the V gene TRBV7-9; 8 bases align to TRBD1. V shed 6 bases and J 0 bases; nucleotides not matched to a gene: 4. CDR1 is SEHNR, CDR2 FQNEAQ, per germline (reference sequence). This CDR3 has 14 amino acids. The CDR3 sequence: CASRGTGSSYEQYF. The CDR3 DNA is TGTGCCAGCAGGGGGACAGGTAGCTCCTACGAGCAGTACTTC.

The chain recombines TRBV28 with TRBJ2-7; 8 nucleotides agree with TRBD2. Germline CDR1 and CDR2: MDHEN and SYDVKM. V dropped 2 bases and J dropped 3; count of bases not matched to a gene: 9. The CDR3 loop spans 16 amino acids. This chain's CDR3 is CASSLDSRRGVYEQYF. The CDR3 bases are TGTGCCAGCAGTTTAGACAGCCGGCGGGGGGTCTACGAGCAGTACTTC. The whole variable domain, filled in from reference TRBV28 and TRBJ2-7, reads DVKVTQSSRYLVKRTGEKVFLECVQDMDHENMFWYRQDPGLGLRLIYFSYDVKMKEKGDIPEGYSVSREKKERFSLILESASTNQTSMYLCASSLDSRRGVYEQYFGPGTRLTVT.

This rearrangement joins TRBV27 to TRBJ1-1, with D perhaps matching TRBD1 (6 bases). V was clipped by 3 bases and J by 8 bases, with 16 bases between them. This CDR3 has 14 amino acids. Germline values: CDR1 MNHEY, CDR2 SMNVEV (reference sequence). CDR3 DNA sequence: TGTGCCAGCAGTTTGAGTCGGGACAACCACGAAGCTTTCTTT. Translating gives CASSLSRDNHEAFF.

The chain carries TRBV5-1 and TRBJ2-2; D not certain. Germline V gene lookup returns CDR1 SGHRS and CDR2 YFSETQ. V lost 7 bases to trimming and J lost 9 bases, with 7 bases between them. The CDR3 has 10 amino acids. CDR3 loop: CASGTRELFF. CDR3 in DNA: TGCGCCAGCGGAACCCGGGAGCTGTTTTTT.

The chain has TRBV28 and TRBJ2-1; 9 positions agree with TRBD2. The CDR3 is 15 residues long. CDR1 is MDHEN, CDR2 SYDVKM, per germline. The junction had 12 bases not matched to a gene; V was cut back by 9 bases and J by 6 bases. CDR3 nucleotides: TGTGCCAGTACCCAAGCGGGAGGCTGGGGCAATGAGCAGTTCTTC. Its translation: CASTQAGGWGNEQFF.

This chain uses TRBV5-5 with TRBJ1-2; D gene unclear. Germline assignment: CDR1 SGHKS and CDR2 YYEKEE (reference sequence). Trimming left V 0 bases short and J 2 bases short, with 11 bases between. The CDR3 has 15 amino acids. The chain's CDR3 is CASSLADRPNYGYTF. The CDR3 DNA is TGTGCCAGCAGCTTGGCCGATCGTCCCAACTATGGCTACACCTTC.

The rearrangement links TRBV27 to TRBJ2-1, with D unclear. In germline, CDR1 is MNHEY, CDR2 SMNVEV (reference sequence). CDR3 length: 13 amino acids. V was pared by 8 bases and J by 0 bases, with 8 bases between. CDR3 sequence reads: CASRWGSYNEQFF. CDR3 DNA sequence: TGTGCCAGCCGTTGGGGCTCCTACAATGAGCAGTTCTTC.

In this sample, this clone turned up a few times. The chain uses TRBV9 and TRBJ1-2, with D uncertain. CDR3 length: 13 amino acids. Looked up from germline, CDR1 is SGDLS and CDR2 is YYNGEE. Deletions cut 0 bases from V and 8 bases from J, with 11 bases between. The CDR3 nucleotides read TGTGCCAGCAGCGTAGTAGGACTTGAGGGCTACACCTTC. This encodes CASSVVGLEGYTF.

The CDR3 here is CASSPLRDRPNEQFF. The CDR3 bases are TGTGCCAGTAGTCCCCTCCGGGACAGGCCGAATGAGCAGTTCTTC. The gene calls are TRBV19 and TRBJ2-1; 8 bases map to TRBD1. CDR1 is LNHDA, CDR2 SQIVND, per germline (reference sequence). CDR3 length: 15 residues. V was clipped by 5 bases and J by 7 bases; unmatched bases: 10. Drawing the rest from reference TRBV19 and TRBJ2-1, the complete variable domain is DGGITQSPKYLFRKEGQNVTLSCEQNLNHDAMYWYRQDPGQGLRLIYYSQIVNDFQKGDIAEGYSVSREKKESFPLTVTSAQKNPTAFYLCASSPLRDRPNEQFFGPGTRLTVL.

V and J are TRBV2 and TRBJ1-1; D remains unclear. Trimming shortened V by 7 bases and J by 8 bases, and 11 bases separated the two germline ends. The V gene's germline CDR1 is SNHLY and CDR2 FYNNEI. This CDR3 contains 11 residues. The CDR3 protein is CASMGGREAFF. The CDR3 DNA reads as TGTGCCAGCATGGGCGGACGAGAAGCTTTCTTT.

The V gene is TRBV9, the J gene TRBJ1-3; D remains unclear. This CDR3 contains 14 residues. Trimming removed 3 bases at V and 4 bases at J, with 11 bases between. The germline V gene has CDR1 SGDLS and CDR2 YYNGEE. DNA of the CDR3: TGTGCCAGCAGCGGAGGGTTGTCGGGAAACACCATATATTTT. Translation gives CASSGGLSGNTIYF. The full variable domain, with the rest looked up from reference TRBV9 and TRBJ1-3, is DSGVTQTPKHLITATGQRVTLRCSPRSGDLSVYWYQQSLDQGLQFLIQYYNGEERAKGNILERFSAQQFPDLHSELNLSSLELGDSALYFCASSGGLSGNTIYFGEGSWLTVV.

The rearrangement uses TRBV28 and TRBJ2-2; TRBD2 matches 10 bases. This CDR3 comprises 16 residues. With 6 bases clipped from V and 7 bases from J, the junction kept 11 bases outside the gene matches. Germline V gene lookup returns CDR1 MDHEN and CDR2 SYDVKM. The CDR3, as DNA: TGTGCCAGCAGCCCAGAGGCTAGCGGGAGAATCGGGGAGCTGTTTTTT. It encodes CASSPEASGRIGELFF.

The gene calls are TRBV28 and TRBJ2-5; D gene unclear. This CDR3 is built from 12 residues. The germline V gene has CDR1 MDHEN and CDR2 SYDVKM. V was clipped by 5 bases and J by 5 bases, with 9 bases between them. The CDR3 DNA is TGTGCCAGCAGTATCGTAAGGGAGACCCAGTACTTC. This gives the protein CASSIVRETQYF. Full variable domain (remainder filled in from reference TRBV28 and TRBJ2-5): DVKVTQSSRYLVKRTGEKVFLECVQDMDHENMFWYRQDPGLGLRLIYFSYDVKMKEKGDIPEGYSVSREKKERFSLILESASTNQTSMYLCASSIVRETQYFGPGTRLLVL.

The chain uses TRBV28 and TRBJ1-1; D is unresolved. V lost 5 bases and J 5 bases, leaving 15 bases between the germline ends. The germline V gene encodes CDR1 MDHEN and CDR2 SYDVKM. This CDR3 is 14 amino acids long. The CDR3: CASSISFWVTEAFF. As DNA, the CDR3 is TGTGCCAGCAGTATCTCTTTCTGGGTAACTGAAGCTTTCTTT.

The V gene is TRBV6-1, the J gene TRBJ1-5; D is ambiguous. CDR1 and CDR2 from the germline V gene are MNHNS and SASEGT. This CDR3 contains 14 residues. Trimming removed 6 bases at V and 0 bases at J, with 9 bases between. The CDR3 nucleotides read TGTGCCAGCAGAACAGAGACTAGCAATCAGCCCCAGCATTTT. This encodes CASRTETSNQPQHF.